This entry concerns a single TCR beta chain. Profiling relied on immunoSEQ multiplex PCR, and the TCRdb table lists in-frame clones only, not all of them. The table lists 35,000 to 40,000 clones, just over 90% of them singletons. These data belong to a study of T cell changes during pregnancy in multiple sclerosis. CDR1 and CDR2 from the germline V gene are SEHNR and FQNEAQ (reference sequence). The V end was cut by 5 bases, the J end by 15 bases, with 20 bases between. This CDR3 has 13 amino acids. This receptor was identified in a female donor in good health, enrolled as a control in a pregnancy study. This rearrangement joins TRBV7-9 to TRBJ2-1; no clear D gene. This specimen consisted of CD4+ T cells from peripheral blood mononuclear cells, obtained in the third trimester of pregnancy. CDR3 nucleotide sequence: TGTGCCAGCAGCGAATTTCAACCCGTCTATGGGTTCTTC. Encoded protein: CASSEFQPVYGFF.